Shown below are 21 T cell receptor beta chains from a single sample sequenced in a study of T cells in Graves' hyperthyroidism and ophthalmopathy. From RNA transcripts, TCR beta CDR3 regions were amplified. HTBI primers were used for first-round RT-PCR of the TCR CDR3. From the multiplex PCR reads, TCRdb called clonotypes with MiXCR, one entry per CDR3 protein. This table holds hundreds of thousands of distinct CDR3 sequences, more than 12% found once. Source material: blood. The receptors come from a woman in her 30s with Graves' hyperthyroidism.

Many counts were recorded for this clonotype. The chain employs TRBV6-2 or TRBV6-3 and TRBJ2-7; no firm D call. With 7 bases removed from V and 3 bases from J, the gap between germline ends came to 19 bases. The CDR3 consists of 15 residues. Per the germline V gene, CDR1 is MNHEY and CDR2 is SVGEGT. CDR3 sequence: CASIPMGSYFYEQYF. The CDR3 DNA is TGTGCCAGCATCCCAATGGGCTCTTATTTCTACGAGCAGTACTTC.

This clonotype was recorded at least ten times. The gene calls are TRBV29-1 and TRBJ2-7, with TRBD2 matching 7 bases. The CDR3 sequence is 14 residues long. Unmatched junction bases numbered 12, after V lost 4 bases and J lost 6 bases. CDR1 is SQVTM and CDR2 is ANQGSEA in the germline V gene. CDR3 nucleotide sequence: TGCAGCGTTGCCTCCCCTGGACTAGTAATCGAGCAGTACTTC. This encodes CSVASPGLVIEQYF.

V gene TRBV30 combines with J gene TRBJ2-3; 11 bases map to TRBD2. V lost 2 bases and J lost 4; bases outside the gene matches: 11. Germline CDR1 is GTSNPN and CDR2 is SVGIG (reference sequence). The CDR3 sequence is 17 residues long. Here the CDR3 reads CAWSPTTSGMRSDTQYF. In DNA, the CDR3 is TGTGCCTGGAGTCCTACGACTAGCGGGATGAGGTCAGATACGCAGTATTTT. Filled out from reference TRBV30 and TRBJ2-3, the complete variable domain reads SQTIHQWPATLVQPVGSPLSLECTVEGTSNPNLYWYRQAAGRGLQLLFYSVGIGQISSEVPQNLSASRPQDRQFILSSKKLLLSDSGFYLCAWSPTTSGMRSDTQYFGPGTRLTVL.

The rearrangement joins TRBV9 to TRBJ2-3; D may be TRBD2 (7 bases). V gave up 0 bases and J gave up 4 bases, with 12 bases separating them. Germline V gene data show CDR1 as SGDLS and CDR2 as YYNGEE. The length of the CDR3 is 15 residues. This CDR3 reads CASSVEWGGSDTQYF. The CDR3 bases are TGTGCCAGCAGCGTAGAGTGGGGGGGCTCAGATACGCAGTATTTT.

This clonotype has a count of ten or more. The rearrangement links TRBV10-2 to TRBJ2-7; TRBD2 agrees at 7 bases. Germline-derived CDR1 and CDR2 are WSHSY and SAAADI. This CDR3 has 13 amino acids. Germline trimming cut 4 bases from V and 5 bases from J; bases unmatched to any gene: 5. CDR3 region: CASSVGTINEQYF. CDR3 in DNA: TGCGCCAGCAGTGTCGGGACTATCAACGAGCAGTACTTC.

The rearrangement links TRBV19 to TRBJ2-7, with D perhaps being TRBD1 or TRBD2 (5 bases each). CDR1 and CDR2 (germline): LNHDA, SQIVND (reference sequence). Trimming took 5 bases from V and 3 from J, leaving 14 bases between them. The CDR3 has 14 residues. CDR3 DNA: TGTGCCAGTAGTGCCCGGGACGGCCACTACGAGCAGTACTTC. Its protein product is CASSARDGHYEQYF.

This clonotype came up many times. The genes are TRBV30 and TRBJ1-5; tentative D call: TRBD1 (6 bases). The CDR3 extends over 14 amino acids. Trimming left V 7 bases short and J 5 bases short, with 18 bases between. Germline lookup yields CDR1 GTSNPN and CDR2 SVGIG (reference sequence). The CDR3 reads CAYVTGNEDQPQHF. CDR3 sequence (DNA): TGTGCCTACGTAACAGGGAACGAGGATCAGCCCCAGCATTTT.

Worth noting for this clonotype: A much larger clone is a single base away; this may be a read error. The rearrangement links TRBV2 to TRBJ1-5; 8 bases agree with TRBD1. Per the germline V gene, CDR1 is SNHLY and CDR2 is FYNNEI. The length of the CDR3 is 13 residues. The CDR3 DNA is TGTGTCAGCACAGGGGGGAGCAATCAGCCCCAGCATTTT. Its protein product is CVSTGGSNQPQHF.

The rearrangement uses TRBV27 and TRBJ1-2, with a weak D call TRBD1 (5 bases). V dropped 3 bases and J dropped 7 bases, with 18 bases sitting between them. The CDR3 consists of 15 residues. Germline lookup yields CDR1 MNHEY and CDR2 SMNVEV (reference sequence). The CDR3 DNA sequence: TGTGCCAGCAGTTTCGATGGGGGGTCCCGGCGTGGCTACACCTTC. This codes for CASSFDGGSRRGYTF.

This clonotype was observed at least ten times. This sequence joins TRBV7-6 and TRBJ2-7, with 10 bases fitting TRBD1. V lost 1 base to trimming and J lost 3 bases; unmatched junction nucleotides: 3. The length of the CDR3 is 15 residues. Germline CDR1 reads SGHVS; CDR2 reads FNYEAQ. The CDR3: CASSLGDRGYYEQYF. The CDR3 nucleotides are TGTGCCAGCAGCTTAGGGGACAGGGGTTACTACGAGCAGTACTTC.

In this sample, this clonotype turned up many times. The chain combines TRBV2 with TRBJ2-5; a weak D match, TRBD2 (6 bases). With 5 bases removed from V and 5 bases from J, the gap between germline ends came to 18 bases. This CDR3 is built from 15 residues. Germline V gives CDR1 SNHLY, CDR2 FYNNEI. The CDR3 sequence: CASSPQVRTKETQYF. The CDR3 DNA follows: TGTGCCAGCAGTCCTCAGGTCCGGACTAAGGAGACCCAGTACTTC. Drawing the rest from reference TRBV2 and TRBJ2-5, the complete variable domain is EPEVTQTPSHQVTQMGQEVILRCVPISNHLYFYWYRQILGQKVEFLVSFYNNEISEKSEIFDDQFSVERPDGSNFTLKIRSTKLEDSAMYFCASSPQVRTKETQYFGPGTRLLVL.

This rearrangement joins TRBV19 to TRBJ2-7; TRBD1 matches 10 bases. V lost 6 bases and J lost 6; bases outside the gene matches: 5. Germline loops: CDR1 LNHDA, CDR2 SQIVND (reference sequence). The CDR3 extends over 13 amino acids. This chain's CDR3 is CASRGGQGGEQYF. As DNA, the CDR3 is TGTGCCAGTAGGGGAGGACAGGGGGGCGAGCAGTACTTC.

Many counts were recorded for this clonotype. The J gene is TRBJ1-4, the V gene TRBV18; 7 positions agree with TRBD1. V lost 3 bases, J lost 0 bases, and 10 bases stayed unmatched. The CDR3 length is 18 residues. CDR1 and CDR2 from the germline V gene are KGHSH and LQKENI. CDR3 bases: TGTGCCAGCTCACCTCCGGGACAGACACTCGCAACTAATGAAAAACTGTTTTTT. Protein sequence: CASSPPGQTLATNEKLFF.

The chain couples TRBV20-1 to TRBJ2-7; 7 nucleotides line up with TRBD1. The germline V gene encodes CDR1 DFQATT and CDR2 SNEGSKA (reference sequence). This CDR3 is built from 13 residues. The ends lost 6 bases at V and 0 bases at J; junction bases unmatched: 5. In DNA form, the CDR3 reads TGCAGTGCCGCGACAGGGAGCTCCTACGAGCAGTACTTC. This encodes CSAATGSSYEQYF.

Remarks on this clonotype: A read error may be the cause here, since a much bigger clone is one base away. The rearrangement uses TRBV2 and TRBJ2-3, with a tentative D call TRBD2 (6 bases). CDR3 length: 14 amino acids. CDR1 and CDR2 from the germline V gene are SNHLY and FYNNEI. CDR3 amino acids: CASSKVGGTDPQYF. DNA for the CDR3: TGTGCCAGCAGCAAGGTGGGAGGCACAGATCCGCAGTATTTT.

As for this clonotype: An end of the junction does not agree with germline; a read error may underlie this. This chain uses TRBV28 with TRBJ2-3; 8 positions match TRBD1. CDR3 size: 17 residues. From germline, CDR1 is MDHEN and CDR2 SYDVKM. The CDR3 DNA reads as TGTGCCAGTAGTTCAGGACAGGGTGTGAGGATAACAGATACGCAGTATTTT. Protein: CASSSGQGVRITDTQYF.

The rearrangement links TRBV19 to TRBJ1-3; D remains unclear. This CDR3 region has 16 residues. Germline CDR1 LNHDA, CDR2 SQIVND (reference sequence). The ends were cut back, 7 bases at V and 7 bases at J, with 23 bases in the middle. The chain's CDR3 is CASTPLGGLMENTIYF. The DNA for the CDR3 is TGTGCCAGTACGCCTCTGGGTGGACTTATGGAGAACACCATATATTTT.

The V gene is TRBV19, the J gene TRBJ1-5; perhaps TRBD1 as D (5 bases). Trimming removed 4 bases at V and 0 bases at J, with 7 bases between. The germline CDR1 and CDR2 sequences are LNHDA and SQIVND (reference sequence). The CDR3 sequence is 14 residues long. Written as DNA, the CDR3 is TGTGCCAGTAGTACGACAGTTAGCAATCAGCCCCAGCATTTT. Translating gives CASSTTVSNQPQHF.

In nucleotides, the CDR3 is TGTGCCTGGAACAGGGATGGGGAAAAACTGTTTTTT. Residues: CAWNRDGEKLFF. The rearrangement links TRBV30 to TRBJ1-4, with D possibly matching TRBD1 (6 bases). The CDR3 has 12 residues. Trimming removed 4 bases at V and 8 bases at J, with 11 bases between. Germline V gives CDR1 GTSNPN, CDR2 SVGIG (reference sequence).

This clonotype has at least ten counts. This chain connects TRBV6-1 to TRBJ2-1; 9 nucleotides match TRBD2. The CDR3 spans 15 residues. V was pared by 5 bases and J by 2 bases, with 4 bases of the junction left unmatched. Germline V gene data show CDR1 as MNHNS and CDR2 as SASEGT. The CDR3 nucleotides read TGTGCCAGCAGTTATGCGGGAGGGCCCTACAATGAGCAGTTCTTC. Protein sequence: CASSYAGGPYNEQFF.

This clonotype was recorded a few times. The V gene is TRBV6-1, the J gene TRBJ2-1; D remains ambiguous. Germline CDR1 is MNHNS and CDR2 is SASEGT. V was trimmed by 7 bases and J by 5 bases, leaving 18 bases between them. This CDR3 is 15 amino acids long. The CDR3 sequence: CASKISPLIHNEQFF. CDR3 in DNA: TGTGCCAGCAAGATCAGCCCTCTAATACACAATGAGCAGTTCTTC.